The rows below give T cell receptor beta chains drawn from one sample of a study of T cell clonotyping in hematopoietic cell transplantation. Profiling relied on immunoSEQ multiplex PCR, and the TCRdb table lists in-frame clones only, not all of them. The table has 25,000 to 30,000 clones, just over 90% seen once. Sequencing was performed on peripheral blood mononuclear cells, taken before stem cell transplant. Receptors originate from a man aged 45-60 years with acute myeloid leukemia. Some clones in this sample may be carry-over from other donors' samples. CDR3s include the opening cysteine and the closing phenylalanine or tryptophan. Fields, in order: J gene, V gene, D gene, clone size, CDR3 protein, CDR3 DNA. A D gene is named only where the DNA matches it firmly. Expanded clones get a size class; other rows say once, few or many, or leave the size out.

TRBJ2-6,TRBV7-2,NA,NA,CASSLGGGSGANVLTF,TGTGCCAGCAGCTTAGGGGGCGGCTCTGGGGCCAACGTCCTGACTTTC
TRBJ1-6,TRBV9,TRBD1,NA,CASSVEGGRDPHLHF,TGTGCCAGCAGCGTAGAAGGGGGCCGGGACCCTCACCTCCACTTT
TRBJ2-7,TRBV10-3,TRBD2,NA,CAISELGGRAQYF,TGTGCCATCAGTGAGTTGGGGGGGAGAGCGCAGTACTTC
TRBJ1-3,TRBV10-2,NA,NA,CASSVGDSGNTIYF,TGCGCCAGCAGCGTAGGCGACTCTGGAAACACCATATATTTT
TRBJ1-4,TRBV6-6,NA,NA,CASSYGQRGEKLFF,TGTGCCAGCAGTTACGGGCAGAGGGGGGAAAAACTGTTTTTT
TRBJ2-7,TRBV5-8,NA,NA,CASWGGTTYEQYF,TGTGCCAGCTGGGGAGGTACCACCTACGAGCAGTACTTC
TRBJ2-2,TRBV4-2,TRBD2,NA,CASSQDGSGGRLGELFF,TGTGCCAGCAGCCAAGATGGGAGCGGGGGGCGCTTGGGGGAGCTGTTTTTT
TRBJ2-3,TRBV27,TRBD2,NA,CASTAGGLSTDTQYF,TGTGCCAGCACCGCGGGGGGCCTAAGCACAGATACGCAGTATTTT
TRBJ1-6,TRBV27,NA,NA,CASRITGFNSPLHF,TGTGCCAGCAGGATAACAGGTTTTAATTCACCCCTCCACTTT
TRBJ2-7,TRBV7-9,NA,NA,CASSLSQVGQYF,TGTGCCAGCAGCTTATCTCAAGTCGGGCAGTACTTC
TRBJ1-1,TRBV25-1,TRBD1,NA,CASSEGQGGTEAFF,TGTGCCAGCAGTGAAGGACAGGGGGGCACTGAAGCTTTCTTT
TRBJ2-2,TRBV28,NA,few,CASSFFGELFF,TGTGCCAGCAGTTTCTTCGGGGAGCTGTTTTTT
TRBJ2-5,TRBV11-1,TRBD2,once,CASSIWTSGQETQYF,TGTGCCAGCAGCATTTGGACTAGCGGTCAGGAGACCCAGTACTTC
TRBJ2-7,TRBV11-2,NA,NA,CASSLRPFYEQYF,TGTGCCAGCAGCTTAAGACCATTCTACGAGCAGTACTTC
TRBJ2-3,TRBV5-1,TRBD2,NA,CASSYIAGADTQYF,TGCGCCAGCAGCTATATAGCGGGAGCAGATACGCAGTATTTT
TRBJ1-2,TRBV11-2,TRBD1,NA,CASSLVGQGKNYGYTF,TGTGCCAGCAGCTTAGTTGGACAGGGGAAAAACTATGGCTACACCTTC
TRBJ1-1,TRBV7-3,NA,NA,CASSTALNTEAFF,TGTGCCAGCAGTACGGCCCTGAACACTGAAGCTTTCTTT
TRBJ2-3,TRBV10-3,NA,NA,CAISIRGPREDTQYF,TGTGCCATCAGTATTAGGGGACCTCGGGAAGATACGCAGTATTTT
TRBJ2-2,TRBV19,NA,NA,CASSPRGSGELFF,TGTGCCAGTAGTCCCAGGGGTTCCGGGGAGCTGTTTTTT
TRBJ2-2,TRBV18,NA,NA,CASSLDRQAAGELFF,TGTGCCAGCTCACTGGACCGGCAGGCAGCCGGGGAGCTGTTTTTT
TRBJ2-7,TRBV2,NA,NA,CASSEGLGVEQYF,TGTGCCAGCAGTGAGGGATTAGGGGTTGAGCAGTACTTC
TRBJ2-7,TRBV5-6,TRBD2,NA,CASSLGGSNEQYF,TGTGCCAGCAGTCTGGGCGGGAGCAACGAGCAGTACTTC
TRBJ2-5,TRBV6-6,TRBD1,NA,CASSYSTGAETQYF,TGTGCCAGCAGTTACTCAACAGGGGCAGAGACCCAGTACTTC
TRBJ2-7,TRBV9,TRBD2,NA,CASSGQASGVYEQYF,TGTGCCAGCAGTGGCCAGGCTAGCGGGGTCTACGAGCAGTACTTC
TRBJ2-5,TRBV5-1,NA,NA,CASSLGQYKETQYF,TGCGCCAGCAGCTTGGGACAATACAAAGAGACCCAGTACTTC
TRBJ2-1,TRBV2,NA,NA,CASRDNRDIHEQFF,TGTGCCAGCAGGGACAACCGGGACATCCATGAGCAGTTCTTC
TRBJ2-7,TRBV6-6,NA,NA,CASSYSREAYEQYF,TGTGCCAGCAGTTACTCAAGGGAGGCCTACGAGCAGTACTTC
TRBJ2-4,TRBV10-3,NA,NA,CAIRRGYENIQYF,TGTGCCATCAGGAGGGGGTACGAAAACATTCAGTACTTC
TRBJ2-1,TRBV19,NA,NA,CASRGGIYNEQFF,TGTGCCAGTAGGGGAGGCATCTACAATGAGCAGTTCTTC
TRBJ2-1,TRBV4-1,NA,NA,CASSQYNEQFF,TGCGCCAGCAGCCAATACAATGAGCAGTTCTTC
TRBJ2-7,TRBV15,TRBD1,NA,CATSRDRGPYEQYF,TGTGCCACCAGCAGGGACAGGGGGCCGTACGAGCAGTACTTC
TRBJ1-2,TRBV7-9,NA,NA,CASSFTSGIGYTF,TGTGCCAGCAGCTTTACGTCCGGAATTGGCTACACCTTC
TRBJ1-5,TRBV5-1,NA,NA,CASSLEPNQPQHF,TGCGCCAGCAGCTTGGAGCCAAATCAGCCCCAGCATTTT
TRBJ2-2,TRBV7-2,NA,NA,CASSPAPNTGELFF,TGTGCCAGCAGTCCAGCGCCGAACACCGGGGAGCTGTTTTTT
TRBJ2-7,TRBV19,NA,NA,CASRSPGVPYEQYF,TGTGCCAGTAGGTCCCCAGGGGTCCCCTACGAGCAGTACTTC
TRBJ2-5,TRBV28,TRBD2,NA,CASSLGLAVQETQYF,TGTGCCAGCAGTTTGGGACTAGCGGTTCAAGAGACCCAGTACTTC
TRBJ2-5,TRBV2,TRBD2,NA,CASAGTSGGAGETQYF,TGTGCCAGCGCCGGGACTAGCGGGGGGGCCGGGGAGACCCAGTACTTC
TRBJ2-2,TRBV13,TRBD1,once,CASSFGQGVGELFF,TGTGCCAGCAGCTTTGGACAGGGGGTCGGGGAGCTGTTTTTT
TRBJ1-2,TRBV7-2,NA,once,CASSLAGSGGYTF,TGTGCCAGCAGCTTAGCAGGGTCCGGGGGCTACACCTTC
TRBJ2-3,TRBV7-2,TRBD1,once,CASRRRDRSTDTQYF,TGTGCCAGCAGGCGCCGGGACAGAAGCACAGATACGCAGTATTTT
TRBJ2-1,TRBV2,TRBD2,NA,CASSAGLANYNEQFF,TGTGCCAGCAGTGCCGGACTAGCCAACTACAATGAGCAGTTCTTC
TRBJ2-7,TRBV14,NA,NA,CASSQGQIQEQYF,TGTGCCAGCAGCCAAGGACAGATCCAGGAGCAGTACTTC
TRBJ2-4,TRBV5-8,TRBD1,NA,CASSLGGRGIRGDIQYF,TGTGCCAGCAGCTTAGGGGGCAGGGGGATTCGGGGAGACATTCAGTACTTC
TRBJ2-5,TRBV5-1,TRBD1,NA,CASSLASGGKLETQYF,TGCGCCAGCAGCTTGGCCTCAGGGGGCAAACTCGAGACCCAGTACTTC
TRBJ1-2,TRBV27,TRBD1,once,CASSLSWDRVNYGYTF,TGTGCCAGCAGTTTAAGCTGGGACAGGGTTAACTATGGCTACACCTTC
TRBJ1-1,TRBV27,TRBD1,NA,CASSFSQGISAEAFF,TGTGCCAGCAGTTTCTCACAGGGGATCTCGGCTGAAGCTTTCTTT
TRBJ2-7,TRBV5-4,NA,NA,CASSLRQVPYEQYF,TGTGCCAGCAGCTTGAGACAGGTCCCCTACGAGCAGTACTTC
TRBJ2-5,TRBV5-4,NA,NA,CASSLRAGEETQYF,TGTGCCAGCAGCTTGAGGGCAGGGGAAGAGACCCAGTACTTC
TRBJ2-7,TRBV2,TRBD1,NA,CASSLTGGEYEQYF,TGTGCCAGCAGCCTGACAGGGGGCGAATACGAGCAGTACTTC
TRBJ2-1,TRBV30,NA,NA,CAWGGTSGVREEQFF,TGTGCCTGGGGCGGGACATCAGGGGTTCGGGAGGAGCAGTTCTTC
TRBJ1-3,TRBV7-2,NA,NA,CASSLQRPGTLFSGNTIYF,TGTGCCAGCAGCTTACAGCGACCCGGGACACTGTTCTCTGGAAACACCATATATTTT
TRBJ2-7,TRBV5-1,NA,once,CASSLDGRSSYEQYF,TGCGCCAGCAGCTTGGACGGACGTAGCTCCTACGAGCAGTACTTC
TRBJ2-7,TRBV4-2,TRBD2,NA,CASSQYSGGYEQYF,TGTGCCAGCAGCCAATACAGCGGGGGGTACGAGCAGTACTTC
TRBJ2-2,TRBV4-2,NA,NA,CASSQDRGTGELFF,TGTGCCAGCAGCCAAGATAGGGGGACCGGGGAGCTGTTTTTT
TRBJ1-3,TRBV2,NA,NA,CASTTDYSGNTIYF,TGTGCCAGCACGACAGATTACTCTGGAAACACCATATATTTT
TRBJ1-2,TRBV5-1,NA,NA,CASSYRRGHNYGYTF,TGCGCCAGCAGCTACCGACGGGGGCATAACTATGGCTACACCTTC
TRBJ2-2,TRBV9,NA,once,CASSVGRVGELFF,TGTGCCAGCAGCGTAGGACGTGTCGGGGAGCTGTTTTTT